This T cell receptor (beta chain) was documented in a study of shared clonotypes between healthy human individuals. The sample holds one count of this clone. The germline gives CDR1 SNHLY, CDR2 FYNNEI. Trimming left V 8 bases short and J 0 bases short, with 20 bases between. The CDR3 loop spans 17 amino acids. TCRdb's copy holds only in-frame clones and misses some; the assay was immunoSEQ multiplex PCR. The data show approximately 530,000 clones, about 96% seen once. The sequenced sample consisted of naive CD4+ T cells sorted from blood. Noted subset: CD45RA+ positively selected. The rearrangement uses TRBV2 and TRBJ2-4; tentative D call: TRBD2 (5 bases). The receptor's source is a woman in her thirties in good health. In DNA, the CDR3 is TGTGCCAGCCTTTGGCGGGTATTAGAGGGAGCCAAAAACATTCAGTACTTC. This encodes CASLWRVLEGAKNIQYF.